This TCR beta chain was identified during a study of technical replicates of blood from several donors. The CDR3 extends over 17 amino acids. V lost 2 bases and J lost 1, with 20 bases in between. Germline CDR1 and CDR2: GTSNPN and SVGIG (reference sequence). This table comes from immunoSEQ multiplex PCR, and its TCRdb copy is limited to in-frame clones, with some not included. This sample yields 80,000 to 90,000 clones, of which roughly 94% are seen a single time; under 0.3% belongs to the top ten. The TCR comes from a human donor in good health. V gene TRBV30 combines with J gene TRBJ1-1, with D perhaps TRBD1 (5 bases). Source material: T cells isolated from PBMCs. CDR3 residues: CAWSLLVGGLGNTEAFF. CDR3 nucleotides: TGTGCCTGGAGTCTCTTAGTGGGGGGGTTAGGGAACACTGAAGCTTTCTTT.